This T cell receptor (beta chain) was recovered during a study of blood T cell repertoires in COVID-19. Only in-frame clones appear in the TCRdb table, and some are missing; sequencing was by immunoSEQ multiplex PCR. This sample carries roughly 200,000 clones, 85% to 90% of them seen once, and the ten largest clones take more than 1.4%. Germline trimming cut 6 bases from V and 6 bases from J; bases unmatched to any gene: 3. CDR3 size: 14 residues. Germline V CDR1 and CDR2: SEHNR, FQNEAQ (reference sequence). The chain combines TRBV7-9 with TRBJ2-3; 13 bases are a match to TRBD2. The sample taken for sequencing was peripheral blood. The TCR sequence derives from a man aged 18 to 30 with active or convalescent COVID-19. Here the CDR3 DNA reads TGTGCCAGCAGTCGGACTAGCGGGAGTGATACGCAGTATTTT. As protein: CASSRTSGSDTQYF.